Sequencing of this TCR beta chain was carried out in a study of T cells in Graves' hyperthyroidism and ophthalmopathy. RNA transcripts gave rise to amplified TCR beta CDR3 regions. The HTBI primer set served for first-round RT-PCR of the TCR CDR3. TCRdb reprocessed the multiplex PCR reads with MiXCR, giving one entry per CDR3 protein. Of roughly 700,000 distinct CDR3 sequences in the sample, 15% to 20% were seen once. Trimming removed 0 bases at V and 6 bases at J, with 9 bases between. Looked up from germline, CDR1 is SEHNR and CDR2 is FQNEAQ (reference sequence). The CDR3 is made up of 14 amino acids. Across 18 months, stable Graves' hyperthyroidism was marked by no progression to ophthalmopathy. Patients showing uncontrolled infection, other autoimmune disease, pregnancy or lactation were ineligible. Many counts were recorded for this clonotype.

The V call is TRBV7-9, the J call TRBJ2-1, with D perhaps matching TRBD1 (6 bases). The TCR originated in a man aged 45 to 65 with Graves' hyperthyroidism. Sequenced: blood. The CDR3 protein is CASSLAGHGNEQFF. As DNA, the CDR3 is TGTGCCAGCAGCTTAGCGGGACATGGCAATGAGCAGTTCTTC.